The 8 T cell receptor beta chains below were found in one sample sequenced in a study of T cell repertoires in aging, cancer and after chemotherapy. Multiplex touch-down PCR with TRB-A/B primers amplified rearranged V-D-J TRB sequences. From the multiplex PCR reads, TCRdb called clonotypes with MiXCR, one entry per CDR3 protein. Of about 3,000 distinct CDR3 sequences detected, around 25% appear once; the ten largest clones hold approximately 10%. TCR beta rearrangements were amplified from peripheral blood genomic DNA. The specimen sequenced was blood. These receptors all stem from a human donor with a solid tumor.

This clonotype is medium-sized within its sample. This sequence joins TRBV5-1 and TRBJ2-1; D gene uncertain. Germline V gene data show CDR1 as SGHRS and CDR2 as YFSETQ. This CDR3 comprises 13 residues. Trimming left V 0 bases short and J 4 bases short, with 5 bases between. CDR3 sequence (DNA): TGCGCCAGCAGCTTGGGTGGGTACAATGAGCAGTTCTTC. Protein product: CASSLGGYNEQFF.

V and J are TRBV7-9 and TRBJ2-3; 9 bases fit TRBD1. Trimming cost V 5 bases and J 5 bases; bases outside gene matches: 11. This CDR3 is built from 16 residues. In germline, CDR1 is SEHNR, CDR2 FQNEAQ (reference sequence). The DNA for the CDR3 is TGTGCCAGCAGCCATCCCGGAACAGGGGGCGTAGATACGCAGTATTTT. It encodes CASSHPGTGGVDTQYF.

By share, this clonotype counts as medium-sized. The chain is built from TRBV19 and TRBJ2-7, with D perhaps matching TRBD1 (6 bases). The V end was cut by 2 bases, the J end by 0 bases, with 11 bases between. Germline V gene sequence: CDR1 LNHDA, CDR2 SQIVND (reference sequence). There are 15 residues in the CDR3. CDR3 sequence reads: CASSISGHNSYEQYF. CDR3 DNA sequence: TGTGCCAGTAGTATATCGGGACACAACTCCTACGAGCAGTACTTC.

The chain has TRBV28 and TRBJ2-1, with D maybe TRBD2 (6 bases). CDR1 is MDHEN, CDR2 SYDVKM, per germline. This CDR3 is built from 12 residues. V lost 6 bases and J lost 13, with 16 bases in between. CDR3 residues: CASSQIGTAQFF. The CDR3, as DNA: TGTGCCAGCAGCCAAATCGGGACTGCCCAGTTCTTC.

Relative to its sample, this clonotype is medium-sized. V and J are TRBV6-1 and TRBJ2-1; 9 nucleotides align to TRBD1. CDR3 length: 13 residues. Trimming cost V 8 bases and J 7 bases; bases outside gene matches: 6. The germline V gene has CDR1 MNHNS and CDR2 SASEGT. In DNA form, the CDR3 reads TGTGCCAGCGTACAGGGGGCTCGGAATGAGCAGTTCTTC. This sequence encodes CASVQGARNEQFF.

This clonotype showed up just a few times. This chain uses TRBV20-1 with TRBJ2-7; D is unresolved. There are 15 residues in the CDR3. The V gene's germline CDR1 is DFQATT and CDR2 SNEGSKA (reference sequence). V lost 6 bases to trimming and J lost 0 bases, with 18 bases between them. The DNA of the CDR3 is TGCAGTGCCACGACCTCCATGGGCGGCTCCTACGAGCAGTACTTC. It yields the protein CSATTSMGGSYEQYF.

This clonotype is medium-sized within its sample. CDR3 protein: CASRTSGAGGTDTQYF. CDR3 nucleotides: TGTGCCAGCAGGACTAGCGGAGCTGGGGGCACAGATACGCAGTATTTT. This chain connects TRBV5-4 to TRBJ2-3, with TRBD2 matching over 9 bases. The germline gives CDR1 SGHNT, CDR2 YYREEE (reference sequence). CDR3 length equals 16 residues. Trimming removed 5 bases from V and 1 base from J; junction bases left unmatched: 8. The entire variable domain, with the rest obtained from reference TRBV5-4 and TRBJ2-3, is as follows: ETGVTQSPTHLIKTRGQQVTLRCSSQSGHNTVSWYQQALGQGPQFIFQYYREEENGRGNFPPRFSGLQFPNYSSELNVNALELDDSALYLCASRTSGAGGTDTQYFGPGTRLTVL.

Concerning this clonotype: Being one base from a much bigger clone, this may be a read error. The chain combines TRBV5-6 with TRBJ1-4; D not resolved. Per the germline V gene, CDR1 is SGHDT and CDR2 is YYEEEE. The V end was cut by 4 bases, the J end by 10 bases, with 14 bases between. The CDR3 has 13 residues. CDR3 nucleotides: TGTGCCAGCAGCCAAGATAGGGATGGAAAACTGTTTTTT. Encoded protein: CASSQDRDGKLFF.